One sample yielded the 11 T cell receptor beta chains listed below, sequenced in a study of Ad26.COV2.S vaccination and SARS-CoV-2 variants. Treatment in this sample: about 20 received Ad26.COV2.S at low or high dose, single or two shots; five or six received placebo; per-sample allocation not given. Samples came from day 63 after the first vaccine or placebo injection. Repertoires were generated with immunoSEQ multiplex PCR, while TCRdb's copy carries only in-frame clones and drops some. The profile shows roughly 700,000 clones, 89% of them singletons. The specimen was peripheral blood, collected in a trial of Ad26.COV2.S vaccine versus placebo. All receptors derive from a person between 18 and 60 years old who received the Ad26.COV2.S COVID-19 vaccine or a placebo.

CDR3 protein: CASSSIASSYEQYF. CDR3 nucleotide sequence: TGTGCCAGCAGCTCCATAGCCAGCTCCTACGAGCAGTACTTC. The J gene is TRBJ2-7, the V gene TRBV7-6; D is unclear. This CDR3 has 14 residues. The germline V and J ends were trimmed by 4 bases and 0 bases, with 10 bases remaining between them. CDR1 and CDR2 (germline): SGHVS, FNYEAQ.

This clone was found once. The chain combines TRBV5-6 with TRBJ2-7; 10 bases line up with TRBD1. Per the germline V gene, CDR1 is SGHDT and CDR2 is YYEEEE. The CDR3 contains 13 residues. V dropped 5 bases and J dropped 3; count of bases not matched to a gene: 2. CDR3 in DNA: TGTGCCAGCAGGCGGGACAGGGGCTACGAGCAGTACTTC. Protein sequence: CASRRDRGYEQYF.

The chain links TRBV7-2 to TRBJ1-3; 9 bases fit TRBD1. The CDR3 covers 14 residues. The germline V gene has CDR1 SGHTA and CDR2 FQGNSA. Trimming took 6 bases from V and 7 from J; bases not matched to a gene: 7. The CDR3 DNA reads as TGTGCCAGCAGTCCGGGACAGGGCTGGAACACCATATATTTT. This translates into CASSPGQGWNTIYF.

The V call is TRBV30, the J call TRBJ2-3; 8 bases agree with TRBD1. The germline gives CDR1 GTSNPN, CDR2 SVGIG (reference sequence). V shed 2 bases, J shed 10 bases, and the junction held 14 bases outside the gene matches. CDR3 length: 15 residues. CDR3 sequence (DNA): TGTGCCTGGAGTTTCGGGGTGACAGGGGATAATCCGCAGTATTTT. Translated, it gives CAWSFGVTGDNPQYF.

The V gene is TRBV24-1, the J gene TRBJ2-6, with D perhaps matching TRBD1 or TRBD2 (6 bases each). With 11 bases removed from V and 1 base from J, the gap between germline ends came to 20 bases. The CDR3 contains 17 residues. The germline V gene encodes CDR1 KGHDR and CDR2 SFDVKD. CDR3 amino acids: CAIAQGGRLSGANVLTF. As DNA, the CDR3 is TGTGCCATCGCACAGGGTGGGAGGTTGTCTGGGGCCAACGTCCTGACTTTC.

A single count supports this clone. The rearrangement joins TRBV3-1 (or the pseudogene TRBV3-2) to TRBJ1-2, with no clear D. Looked up from germline, CDR1 is LGHDT and CDR2 is YNNKEL (reference sequence). V was shortened by 4 bases and J by 5 bases, with 20 bases between the two germline ends. This CDR3 comprises 16 residues. DNA for the CDR3: TGTGCCAGCAGCCGAGGACGTGTTATTGGAACTTATGGCTACACCTTC. Its protein product is CASSRGRVIGTYGYTF.

The V and J genes are TRBV6-4 and TRBJ2-7; maybe TRBD2 (5 bases). Trimming pared 8 bases from V and 1 base from J, leaving 18 bases between. CDR1 is MRHNA and CDR2 is SNTAGT in the germline V gene. The CDR3 totals 15 residues. The CDR3 DNA sequence: TGTGCCAGCTCTCGCGGGCGGTTCCTATCCTACGAGCAGTACTTC. Protein product: CASSRGRFLSYEQYF.

The chain links TRBV5-4 to TRBJ2-5; tentative D call: TRBD2 (6 bases). Germline loops: CDR1 SGHNT, CDR2 YYREEE (reference sequence). The V gene lost 1 base and the J gene lost 3 bases, with 16 bases spanning the gap. This CDR3 contains 16 residues. CDR3 protein: CASSLRREYGKETQYF. CDR3 nucleotide sequence: TGTGCCAGCAGCTTGCGCCGGGAGTACGGAAAAGAGACCCAGTACTTC. The whole variable domain, remainder taken from reference TRBV5-4 and TRBJ2-5, is ETGVTQSPTHLIKTRGQQVTLRCSSQSGHNTVSWYQQALGQGPQFIFQYYREEENGRGNFPPRFSGLQFPNYSSELNVNALELDDSALYLCASSLRREYGKETQYFGPGTRLLVL.

J is TRBJ1-4 and V is TRBV30; tentatively, D is TRBD1 (5 bases). There are 11 residues in the CDR3. Germline lookup yields CDR1 GTSNPN and CDR2 SVGIG (reference sequence). Trimming removed 5 bases at V and 8 bases at J, with 9 bases between. CDR3 sequence: CAWGTPEKLFF. CDR3 in DNA: TGTGCCTGGGGGACCCCGGAAAAACTGTTTTTT.

The J gene is TRBJ2-7, the V gene TRBV15; D is unresolved. Looked up from germline, CDR1 is LNHNV and CDR2 is YYDKDF (reference sequence). The V end was cut by 3 bases, the J end by 2 bases, with 5 bases between. The CDR3 length is 12 residues. This chain's CDR3 is CATSSDTYEQYF. CDR3 DNA sequence: TGTGCCACCAGCAGCGACACCTACGAGCAGTACTTC.

This rearrangement joins TRBV6-5 to TRBJ2-5; possibly TRBD2 for D (5 bases). Germline V gene sequence: CDR1 MNHEY, CDR2 SVGAGI. V was pared by 7 bases and J by 1 base, with 13 bases between. This CDR3 has 14 residues. DNA for the CDR3: TGTGCCAGCACCCTAGGAGGATTCCAAGAGACCCAGTACTTC. This encodes CASTLGGFQETQYF.